A single sample is the source of the 7 T cell receptor beta chains below, sequenced in a study of shared clonotypes between healthy human individuals. Libraries were prepared by immunoSEQ multiplex PCR; TCRdb keeps only in-frame clonotypes and omits some of them. The table shows about 550,000 clones, with over 95% occurring only once. Naive-designated CD8 cells lacked CD45RO, were positively enriched for CCR7, and omitted terminally differentiated effector memory CD45RA+ cells. Sequencing used naive CD8+ T cells sorted from blood. The receptors were sampled from a woman younger than 45 in good health.

This chain uses TRBV19 with TRBJ1-5; D unresolved. Per germline, CDR1 LNHDA and CDR2 SQIVND (reference sequence). Trimming took off 5 bases at V and 6 bases at J, with 8 bases between the two ends. The CDR3 covers 12 residues. The CDR3 reads CASSPGSQPQHF. As DNA, the CDR3 is TGTGCCAGTAGTCCGGGGAGTCAGCCCCAGCATTTT. Based on the CDR3 plus reference TRBV19 and TRBJ1-5, the full variable domain is DGGITQSPKYLFRKEGQNVTLSCEQNLNHDAMYWYRQDPGQGLRLIYYSQIVNDFQKGDIAEGYSVSREKKESFPLTVTSAQKNPTAFYLCASSPGSQPQHFGDGTRLSIL.

The V call is TRBV29-1, the J call TRBJ2-3; D is tentatively TRBD1 or TRBD2 (6 bases each). V gave up 7 bases and J gave up 4 bases, with 18 bases separating them. The V gene's germline CDR1 is SQVTM and CDR2 ANQGSEA. CDR3 size: 14 residues. DNA of the CDR3: TGCAGCGCCCCAGGGGCTAGCGAGGCAGATACGCAGTATTTT. Its translation is CSAPGASEADTQYF.

The chain uses TRBV13 and TRBJ2-5; 7 bases align to TRBD1. The V segment lost 4 bases and the J segment 3 bases; nucleotides outside the gene matches: 5. The CDR3 totals 14 residues. Per the germline V gene, CDR1 is PRHDT and CDR2 is FYEKMQ (reference sequence). The DNA of the CDR3 is TGTGCCAGCAGCTACCGGACAGGAAAAGAGACCCAGTACTTC. It encodes CASSYRTGKETQYF.

Here the CDR3 reads CASRWGDYNEQYF. In DNA, the CDR3 is TGTGCCAGCCGCTGGGGGGATTACAACGAGCAGTACTTC. The chain joins TRBV7-9 to TRBJ2-5; D may be TRBD2 (6 bases). Judging by the DNA end, TRBJ2-7 fits better; the J call may be wrong. Germline-derived CDR1 and CDR2 are SEHNR and FQNEAQ (reference sequence). The CDR3 runs 13 residues.

This chain joins TRBV19 and TRBJ1-1; weak D call: TRBD1 (5 bases). Per the germline V gene, CDR1 is LNHDA and CDR2 is SQIVND (reference sequence). This CDR3 has 16 amino acids. Trimming removed 9 bases at V and 0 bases at J, with 20 bases between. The CDR3 sequence: CARQFRDGGMNTEAFF. CDR3 nucleotides: TGTGCCAGACAGTTTCGGGACGGCGGAATGAACACTGAAGCTTTCTTT.

The chain joins TRBV28 to TRBJ2-1; D is undetermined. The CDR3 loop spans 11 amino acids. The germline V gene has CDR1 MDHEN and CDR2 SYDVKM. V was pared by 2 bases and J by 9 bases, with 5 bases between. The DNA of the CDR3 is TGTGCCAGCAGTTTAGTCTCTGAGCAGTTCTTC. Protein: CASSLVSEQFF.

This clone has a single count. The chain uses TRBV4-1 and TRBJ1-4; 7 bases agree with TRBD1. Trimming at V came to 0 bases and at J to 5 bases, leaving 0 bases not matched to a gene. The CDR3 consists of 14 residues. Germline CDR1 reads MGHRA; CDR2 reads YSYEKL. CDR3 amino acids: CASSQDRGNEKLFF. In DNA form, the CDR3 reads TGCGCCAGCAGCCAAGACAGGGGGAATGAAAAACTGTTTTTT.